This TCR beta chain was sequenced during a study of response to subunit inactivated influenza vaccine. V was cut by 3 bases and J by 3 bases, with 6 bases left in between. The CDR3 length is 12 residues. The germline CDR1 and CDR2 sequences are SGHDT and YYEEEE. TCRdb used MiXCR to reprocess the RT-PCR reads, holding one entry per CDR3 protein. In the table there are just under 550,000 distinct CDR3 sequences, roughly 23% of which are singletons. This sample also belongs to another study, concerning T cells expressing NK-cell markers. Per that study: UMIs accompanied the 5'RACE template switching by which TCR beta cDNA was made.

V usage is TRBV5-6 and J usage is TRBJ2-5, with D possibly matching TRBD1 (6 bases). The sequence came from a man between 45 and 60 years old who received an inactivated influenza vaccine. Sequencing used CD4+ T cells sorted from PBMCs, obtained about 12 days after vaccination. The CDR3 loop is CASSWTEETQYF. In DNA form, the CDR3 reads TGTGCCAGCAGCTGGACAGAAGAGACCCAGTACTTC.